A selection of T cell receptor beta chains follows, all from one sample in a study of early T cells in non-severe SARS-CoV-2 infection. MiXCR, applied by TCRdb to the 5' RACE reads, yields one record per CDR3 protein. The sample records approximately 46,000 distinct CDR3 sequences, over 5% being singletons. The sample comprised whole blood. Receptors originate from an adult who was a healthcare worker with PCR-confirmed SARS-CoV-2 infection or an uninfected control (not recorded which). Each CDR3 is given with its conserved first and last residue. A D gene is named only where the DNA matches it firmly. Some rows have no size entry. The others give once, few or many, or a class for an expanded clone.

v_gene	abundance	d_gene	j_gene	CDR3nt	CDR3aa
TRBV11-2	NA	TRBD2	TRBJ2-3	TGTGCCAGCAGCTTATTTGTCGGCGGGGGACCTAGCACAGATACGCAGTATTTT	CASSLFVGGGPSTDTQYF
TRBV6-6	many	NA	TRBJ2-7	TGTGCCAGCACCACGGGAAGGGAGCAGTACTTC	CASTTGREQYF
TRBV10-1	many	NA	TRBJ2-3	TGCGCCAGCAGTGAACGGGGGGCCGGCACAGATACGCAGTATTTT	CASSERGAGTDTQYF
TRBV19	many	TRBD1	TRBJ2-5	TGTGCCAGTAGTACTCGGGACAGGAGTGACGGGACCCAGTACTTC	CASSTRDRSDGTQYF
TRBV5-4	NA	TRBD1	TRBJ1-3	TGTGCCAGCAGCCCGACCGGGACAGGGGTTGGAAACACCATATACTTT	CASSPTGTGVGNTIYF
TRBV5-1	few	NA	TRBJ2-3	TGCGCCAGCAGCTTGGACGGGGGCCCAAAAGATACGCAGTATTTT	CASSLDGGPKDTQYF
TRBV7-6	many	NA	TRBJ1-6	TGTGCCAGCAGCTCCGCAGGGAATTCACCCCTCCACTTT	CASSSAGNSPLHF
TRBV7-6	NA	NA	TRBJ2-1	TGTGCCAGCAGCTTAGCCCAGGGGCTGTACAATGAGCAGTTCTTC	CASSLAQGLYNEQFF
TRBV24-1	large	TRBD1	TRBJ1-1	TGTGCCACCAGTGATTTGCATTTGGGGGACAGGGGCGAGAAGAACACTGAAGCTTTCTTT	CATSDLHLGDRGEKNTEAFF
TRBV12-3/TRBV12-4	few	NA	TRBJ2-3	TGTGCCAGCAGCACCGGGAGAGAACAGTATTTT	CASSTGREQYF
TRBV12-3/TRBV12-4	NA	TRBD1	TRBJ2-7	TGTGCCAGCAGTCACCGGGACAGGGCGTCGGGGAACGAGCAGTACTTC	CASSHRDRASGNEQYF
TRBV2	few	NA	TRBJ1-1	TGTGCCAGCGGCTGGGTTCCGAACACTGAAGCTTTCTTT	CASGWVPNTEAFF
TRBV30	many	TRBD1	TRBJ1-2	TGTGCCTGGTGGGACAGCCTTTACTATGGCTACACCTTC	CAWWDSLYYGYTF
TRBV5-1	few	TRBD1	TRBJ2-7	TGCGCCAGCAGCGAAAGGACAGGGGGGACCCACGAGCAGTACTTC	CASSERTGGTHEQYF
TRBV12-3/TRBV12-4	many	NA	TRBJ2-7	TGTGCCAGCAGCCACGGTAACGAGCAGTACTTC	CASSHGNEQYF
TRBV6-6	many	TRBD1	TRBJ2-2	TGTGCCAGCAGTTACTCAGGACAGGGGTCCGGGGAGCTGTTTTTT	CASSYSGQGSGELFF
TRBV11-2	few	TRBD2	TRBJ2-3	TGTGCCAGCAGCTTAGTGTCTAGCGGGGCAGATACGCAGTATTTT	CASSLVSSGADTQYF
TRBV15	many	TRBD1	TRBJ2-6	TGTGCCTCACGGACAGGGTACTCTGGGGCCAACGTCCTGACTTTC	CASRTGYSGANVLTF
TRBV11-2	many	NA	TRBJ1-1	TGTGCCAGCAGCCCGGACAGAGGTGAAGCTTTCTTT	CASSPDRGEAFF
TRBV27	NA	NA	TRBJ2-5	TGTGCCAGCAGGTTCGGGGGCCAGGAGACCCAGTACTTC	CASRFGGQETQYF
TRBV6-2/TRBV6-3	NA	NA	TRBJ1-1	TGTGCCAGCAGTTACTCCCACAGGGAGGCTTTCTTT	CASSYSHREAFF
TRBV7-8	many	TRBD2	TRBJ2-4	TGTGCCAGCAGCTCAGGGACTAGCGGGGGAGCCAAAAACATTCAGTACTTC	CASSSGTSGGAKNIQYF
TRBV7-9	many	TRBD2	TRBJ2-2	TGTGCCAGCAGCCCGGGGACTAGAGACACCGGGGAGCTGTTTTTT	CASSPGTRDTGELFF
TRBV11-2	few	TRBD1	TRBJ1-6	TGTGCCAGCAGCCAATCGGGACAGGGCGGGTCACCCCTCCACTTT	CASSQSGQGGSPLHF
TRBV13	few	NA	TRBJ2-7	TGTGCCAGCAGCTCGGCGGGACGGGGCTTTTACGAGCAGTACTTC	CASSSAGRGFYEQYF
TRBV5-5	many	NA	TRBJ2-5	TGTGCCAGCTCAATGATGTCCCAAGAGACCCAGTACTTC	CASSMMSQETQYF
TRBV28	many	TRBD1	TRBJ1-1	TGTGCCAGTACAGGGGCCGCCTTGATCACTGAAGCTTTCTTT	CASTGAALITEAFF
TRBV3-1	NA	NA	TRBJ2-7	TGTGCCAGCAGTCTTGGACAGTCTGGGGCTGATATCGAGCAGTACTTC	CASSLGQSGADIEQYF
TRBV28	many	NA	TRBJ2-1	TGTGCCATTCAGACAGGCCCCAATGAGCAGTTCTTC	CAIQTGPNEQFF
TRBV4-1	many	NA	TRBJ2-7	TGCGCCAGCAGCCAAGAAGGCCTACGGGGCTACGAGCAGTACTTC	CASSQEGLRGYEQYF
TRBV21-1	few	NA	TRBJ2-7	NA	CASSKVGTGNYEQYF
TRBV18	few	TRBD2	TRBJ2-1	TGTGCCAGCTCACCCTTCTCCCCTCTGGACGGGAAGGGAGCGGGAAATGAGCAGTTCTTC	CASSPFSPLDGKGAGNEQFF
TRBV7-9	few	NA	TRBJ2-2	TGTGCCAGCAGCATTACAGGGCCCGGGGAGCTGTTTTTT	CASSITGPGELFF